The 10 T cell receptor beta chains below all came from one sample that was sequenced in a study of identical twins. TCRdb reanalysed the 5' RACE reads using MiXCR and keeps one entry per CDR3 protein. The table lists fewer than 550,000 distinct CDR3 sequences, 13% to 15% of them singletons. These data also formed part of another study, on yellow fever vaccine responses in identical twins.

The material sequenced was CD4+ T cells sorted from blood. The receptors here all came from a woman aged 18-35 years in good health.

This clonotype was seen a few times. The chain links TRBV4-1 to TRBJ2-1; a weak D match, TRBD1 (5 bases). The CDR3 covers 16 residues. Germline loops: CDR1 MGHRA, CDR2 YSYEKL. Trimming stripped 1 base from V and 2 bases from J, with 12 bases between. This chain's CDR3 is CASSQGPAGTYNEQFF. The CDR3 DNA reads TGCGCCAGCAGCCAAGGACCGGCAGGGACCTACAATGAGCAGTTCTTC.

This clonotype was counted at least ten times. This sequence joins TRBV5-1 and TRBJ2-3; unclear D gene. Germline V gene lookup returns CDR1 SGHRS and CDR2 YFSETQ. V was cut by 0 bases and J by 2 bases, with 10 bases left in between. The CDR3 contains 15 residues. The CDR3 coding sequence is TGCGCCAGCAGCTTGGGGCTGGGTCCCACAGATACGCAGTATTTT. As protein: CASSLGLGPTDTQYF.

This clonotype was detected many times. The J gene is TRBJ1-1, the V gene TRBV5-8, with 7 bases matching TRBD1. Per the germline V gene, CDR1 is SGHTS and CDR2 is YDEGEE. The CDR3 has 13 residues. V was pared by 5 bases and J by 6 bases, with 7 bases of the junction left unmatched. CDR3 nucleotide sequence: TGTGCCAGCAGGCGAACAGGGGTACCTGAAGCTTTCTTT. It yields the protein CASRRTGVPEAFF.

This clonotype was seen a handful of times. The rearrangement uses TRBV6-1 and TRBJ2-6; the D call may be TRBD1 or TRBD2 (5 bases each). This CDR3 comprises 15 residues. The germline V gene has CDR1 MNHNS and CDR2 SASEGT. V was shortened by 8 bases and J by 0 bases, with 11 bases between the two germline ends. As DNA, the CDR3 is TGTGCCAGCTTTAGTGGGGGCTCTGGGGCCAACGTCCTGACTTTC. Amino acids: CASFSGGSGANVLTF.

This clonotype came up many times. This rearrangement joins TRBV18 to TRBJ2-5; D not certain. The V gene's germline CDR1 is KGHSH and CDR2 LQKENI. The CDR3 extends over 11 amino acids. V lost 3 bases, J lost 4 bases, and 3 bases lay in between. The DNA for the CDR3 is TGTGCCAGCTCACCGGGAGAGACCCAGTACTTC. This sequence encodes CASSPGETQYF.

This clonotype was found a few times. V gene TRBV2 combines with J gene TRBJ2-7; unclear D gene. Trimming left V 3 bases short and J 2 bases short, with 14 bases between. The CDR3 loop spans 15 amino acids. Germline assignment: CDR1 SNHLY and CDR2 FYNNEI. The CDR3 here is CASSDYGSTAYEQYV. The CDR3 DNA is TGTGCCAGCAGTGATTATGGTTCGACGGCCTACGAGCAGTACGTC.

This clonotype was picked up many times. V and J are TRBV12-3 or TRBV12-4 and TRBJ2-1; no clear D. The CDR3 has 15 residues. Trimming removed 5 bases from V and 1 base from J, with 12 bases in between. This chain's CDR3 is CASSPHHSSYNEQFF. The CDR3 region has the DNA TGTGCCAGCAGTCCGCACCATAGTTCCTACAATGAGCAGTTCTTC.

This chain uses TRBV10-3 with TRBJ1-1, with 12 bases aligning to TRBD1. Per germline, CDR1 ENHRY and CDR2 SYGVKD. This CDR3 is built from 16 residues. V shed 6 bases and J 8 bases; nucleotides not matched to a gene: 13. The CDR3 region has the DNA TGTGCCATCAGGGGGACAGGGGGCGTCCTGGGTGAAGAAGCTTTCTTT. This encodes CAIRGTGGVLGEEAFF.

The chain recombines TRBV20-1 with TRBJ2-1; 9 nucleotides line up with TRBD2. The CDR3 length is 18 residues. V gave up 1 base and J gave up 0 bases; unmatched junction bases: 10. Germline V lookup: CDR1 DFQATT, CDR2 SNEGSKA (reference sequence). In DNA, the CDR3 is TGCAGTGCTAGAGTTAGCGGGAGTGGACTTAGCTCCTACAATGAGCAGTTCTTC. Encoded protein: CSARVSGSGLSSYNEQFF.

This clonotype was observed a single time. The CDR3 is CASSVVKTYV. The CDR3 DNA reads as TGTGCCAGCAGCGTAGTTAAGACGTACGTC. The chain recombines TRBV9 with TRBJ2-7; D unresolved. CDR1 is SGDLS, CDR2 YYNGEE, per germline. The CDR3 runs 10 residues. V was clipped by 0 bases and J by 12 bases, with 7 bases between them.